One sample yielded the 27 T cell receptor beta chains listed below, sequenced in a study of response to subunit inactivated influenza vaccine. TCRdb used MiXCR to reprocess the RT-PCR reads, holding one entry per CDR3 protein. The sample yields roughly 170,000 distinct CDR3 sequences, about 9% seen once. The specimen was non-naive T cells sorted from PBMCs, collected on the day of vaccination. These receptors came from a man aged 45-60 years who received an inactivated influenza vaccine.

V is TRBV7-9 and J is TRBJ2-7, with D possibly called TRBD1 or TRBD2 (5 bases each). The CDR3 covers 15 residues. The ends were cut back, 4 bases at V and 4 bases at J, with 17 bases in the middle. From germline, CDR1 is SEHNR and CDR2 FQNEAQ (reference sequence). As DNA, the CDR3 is TGTGCCAGCAGCTCCTTGGGGGAGCCAAAGTACGAGCAGTACTTC. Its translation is CASSSLGEPKYEQYF.

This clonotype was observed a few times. The CDR3 DNA follows: TGCAGTGCTAGAGGCAAGATCGGGACTACCCAAGAGACCCAGTACTTC. It is translated as CSARGKIGTTQETQYF. The chain joins TRBV20-1 to TRBJ2-5; TRBD2 aligns across 7 bases. Germline values: CDR1 DFQATT, CDR2 SNEGSKA (reference sequence). J lost 1 base, V lost 1 base, and 9 bases had no gene match. The CDR3 sequence is 16 residues long.

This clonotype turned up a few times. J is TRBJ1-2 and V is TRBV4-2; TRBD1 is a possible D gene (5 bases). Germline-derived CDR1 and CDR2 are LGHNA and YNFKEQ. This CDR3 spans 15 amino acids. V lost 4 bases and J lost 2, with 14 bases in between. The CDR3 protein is CASSLPVGENYGYTF. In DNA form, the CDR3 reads TGTGCCAGCAGCCTCCCCGTAGGGGAAAACTATGGCTACACCTTC.

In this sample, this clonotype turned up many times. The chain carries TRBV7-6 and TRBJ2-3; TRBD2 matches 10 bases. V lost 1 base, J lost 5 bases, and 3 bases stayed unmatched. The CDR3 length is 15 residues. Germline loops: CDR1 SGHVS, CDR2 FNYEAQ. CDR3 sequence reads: CASSLVTSGKDTQYF. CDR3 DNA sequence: TGTGCCAGCAGCTTAGTTACTAGCGGGAAAGATACGCAGTATTTT.

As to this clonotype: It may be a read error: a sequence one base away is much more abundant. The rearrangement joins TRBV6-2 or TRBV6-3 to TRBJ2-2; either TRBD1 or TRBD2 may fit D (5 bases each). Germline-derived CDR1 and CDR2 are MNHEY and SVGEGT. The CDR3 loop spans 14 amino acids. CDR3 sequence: CASSRLLDTGEPFF. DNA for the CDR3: TGTGCCAGCAGTCGCCTATTGGACACCGGGGAGCCGTTTTTT.

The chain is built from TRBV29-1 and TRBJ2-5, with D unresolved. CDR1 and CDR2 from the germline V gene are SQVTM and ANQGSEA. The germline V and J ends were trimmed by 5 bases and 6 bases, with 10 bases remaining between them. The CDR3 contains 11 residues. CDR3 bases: TGCAGCGTTAGTAACGCGAAGACCCAGTACTTC. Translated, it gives CSVSNAKTQYF.

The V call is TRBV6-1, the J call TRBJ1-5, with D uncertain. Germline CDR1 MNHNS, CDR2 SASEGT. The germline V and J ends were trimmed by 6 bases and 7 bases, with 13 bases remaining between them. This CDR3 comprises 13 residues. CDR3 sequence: CASSPWEGQPQHF. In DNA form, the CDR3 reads TGTGCCAGCAGCCCCTGGGAGGGCCAGCCCCAGCATTTT.

CDR3 residues: CASSSRGTNYGYTF. CDR3 coding DNA: TGTGCCAGCAGCTCACGCGGGACCAACTATGGCTACACCTTC. V gene TRBV11-2 combines with J gene TRBJ1-2; maybe TRBD1 (5 bases). Germline CDR1 reads SGHAT; CDR2 reads FQNNGV. The CDR3 loop spans 14 amino acids. V shed 4 bases and J shed 2 bases, with 11 bases lying between them.

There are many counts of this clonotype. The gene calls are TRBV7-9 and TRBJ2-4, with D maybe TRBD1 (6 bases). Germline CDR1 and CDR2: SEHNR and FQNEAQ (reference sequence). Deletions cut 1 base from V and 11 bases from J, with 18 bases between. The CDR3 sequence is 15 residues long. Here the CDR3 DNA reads TGTGCCAGCAGCTTAGTTTATTTGACAGGCCCCTTTCAGTACTTC. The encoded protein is CASSLVYLTGPFQYF.

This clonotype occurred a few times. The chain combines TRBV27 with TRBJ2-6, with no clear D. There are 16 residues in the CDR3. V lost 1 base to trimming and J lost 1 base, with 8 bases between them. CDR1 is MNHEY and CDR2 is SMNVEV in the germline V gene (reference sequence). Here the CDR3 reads CASSLFFGSGANVLTF. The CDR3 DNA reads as TGTGCCAGCAGTTTATTTTTCGGTTCTGGGGCCAACGTCCTGACTTTC.

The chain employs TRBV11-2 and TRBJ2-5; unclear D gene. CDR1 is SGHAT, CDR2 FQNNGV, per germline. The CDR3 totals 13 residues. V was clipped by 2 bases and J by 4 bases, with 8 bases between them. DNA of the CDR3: TGTGCCAGCAGCTTATCGCCCCGAGAGACCCAGTACTTC. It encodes CASSLSPRETQYF.

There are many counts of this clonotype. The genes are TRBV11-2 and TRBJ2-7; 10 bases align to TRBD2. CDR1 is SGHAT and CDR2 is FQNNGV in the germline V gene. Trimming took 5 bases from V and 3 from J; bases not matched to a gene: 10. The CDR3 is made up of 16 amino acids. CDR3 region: CASSPFPSGGDYEQYF. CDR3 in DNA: TGTGCCAGCAGCCCCTTCCCCAGCGGGGGGGACTACGAGCAGTACTTC. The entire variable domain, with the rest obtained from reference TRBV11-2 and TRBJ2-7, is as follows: EAGVAQSPRYKIIEKRQSVAFWCNPISGHATLYWYQQILGQGPKLLIQFQNNGVVDDSQLPKDRFSAERLKGVDSTLKIQPAKLEDSAVYLCASSPFPSGGDYEQYFGPGTRLTVT.

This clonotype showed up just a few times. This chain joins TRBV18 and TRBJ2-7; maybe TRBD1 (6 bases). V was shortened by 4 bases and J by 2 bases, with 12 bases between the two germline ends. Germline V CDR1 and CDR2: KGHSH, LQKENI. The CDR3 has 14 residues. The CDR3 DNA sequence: TGTGCCAGCTCACTCGGACAGCAAGCCTACGAGCAGTACTTC. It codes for CASSLGQQAYEQYF.

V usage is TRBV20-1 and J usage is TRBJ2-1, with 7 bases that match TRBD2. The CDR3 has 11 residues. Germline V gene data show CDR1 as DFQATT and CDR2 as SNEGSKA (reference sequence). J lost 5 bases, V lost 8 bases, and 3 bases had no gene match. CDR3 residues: CSSRGDNEQFF. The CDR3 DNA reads TGCAGTAGTCGGGGGGACAATGAGCAGTTCTTC.

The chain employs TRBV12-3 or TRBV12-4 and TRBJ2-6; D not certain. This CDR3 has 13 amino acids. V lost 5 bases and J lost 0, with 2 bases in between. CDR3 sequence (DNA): TGTGCCAGCAGTCGCTCTGGGGCCAACGTCCTGACTTTC. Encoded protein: CASSRSGANVLTF.

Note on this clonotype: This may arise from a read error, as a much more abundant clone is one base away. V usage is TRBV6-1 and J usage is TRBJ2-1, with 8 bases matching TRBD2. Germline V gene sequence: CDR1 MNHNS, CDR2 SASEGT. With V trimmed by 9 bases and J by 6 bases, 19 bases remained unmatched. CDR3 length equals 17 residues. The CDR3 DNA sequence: TGTGCCAGAACCTACCTTAAAGGGGGACTAGGAGTCAATGAGCAGTTCTTC. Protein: CARTYLKGGLGVNEQFF.

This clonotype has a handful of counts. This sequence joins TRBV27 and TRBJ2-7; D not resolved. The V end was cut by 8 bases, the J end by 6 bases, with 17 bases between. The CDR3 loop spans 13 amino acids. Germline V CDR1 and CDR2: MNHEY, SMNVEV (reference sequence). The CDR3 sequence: CASSPQIVSEQYF. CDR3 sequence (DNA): TGTGCCAGCTCCCCCCAAATAGTGAGCGAGCAGTACTTC.

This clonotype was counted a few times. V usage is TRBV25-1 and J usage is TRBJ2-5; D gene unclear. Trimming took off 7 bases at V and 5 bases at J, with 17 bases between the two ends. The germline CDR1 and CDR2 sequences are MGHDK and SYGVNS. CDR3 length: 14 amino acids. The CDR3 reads CASTSSPLLETQYF. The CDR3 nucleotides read TGTGCCAGCACAAGTAGTCCGCTTCTGGAGACCCAGTACTTC.

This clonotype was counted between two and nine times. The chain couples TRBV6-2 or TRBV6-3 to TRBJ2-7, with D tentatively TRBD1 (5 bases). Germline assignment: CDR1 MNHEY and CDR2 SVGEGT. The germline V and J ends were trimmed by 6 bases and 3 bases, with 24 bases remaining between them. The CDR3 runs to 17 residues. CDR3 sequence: CASSHFSWTWISYEQYF. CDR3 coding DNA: TGTGCCAGCAGCCACTTTAGTTGGACATGGATCAGCTACGAGCAGTACTTC.

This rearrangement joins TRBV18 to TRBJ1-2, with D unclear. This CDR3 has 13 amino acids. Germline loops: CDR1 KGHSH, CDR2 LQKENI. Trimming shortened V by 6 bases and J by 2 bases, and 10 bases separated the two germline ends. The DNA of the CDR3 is TGTGCCAGCTCGCAAAGTGAGAACTATGGCTACACCTTC. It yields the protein CASSQSENYGYTF.

The CDR3 loop is CSAPGQVERGQFF. CDR3 nucleotide sequence: TGCAGTGCCCCGGGACAGGTAGAACGGGGGCAGTTCTTC. The rearrangement uses TRBV20-1 and TRBJ2-1, with 8 bases identical to TRBD1. V lost 6 bases and J lost 12; bases outside the gene matches: 13. The CDR3 covers 13 residues. The germline V gene encodes CDR1 DFQATT and CDR2 SNEGSKA (reference sequence).

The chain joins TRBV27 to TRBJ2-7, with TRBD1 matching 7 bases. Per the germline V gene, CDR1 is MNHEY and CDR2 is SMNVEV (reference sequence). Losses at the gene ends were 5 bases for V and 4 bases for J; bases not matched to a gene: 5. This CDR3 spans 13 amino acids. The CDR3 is CASSEARGYEQYF. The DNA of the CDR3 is TGTGCCAGCAGTGAGGCCAGGGGGTACGAGCAGTACTTC.

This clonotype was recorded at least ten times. This CDR3 is CASSLGLGPYEQYF. The DNA of the CDR3 is TGTGCCAGCAGCCTAGGACTAGGCCCCTACGAGCAGTACTTC. The chain links TRBV7-2 to TRBJ2-7; TRBD2 matches 7 bases. The V gene's germline CDR1 is SGHTA and CDR2 FQGNSA. The CDR3 has 14 amino acids. V lost 5 bases to trimming and J lost 2 bases; unmatched junction nucleotides: 6.

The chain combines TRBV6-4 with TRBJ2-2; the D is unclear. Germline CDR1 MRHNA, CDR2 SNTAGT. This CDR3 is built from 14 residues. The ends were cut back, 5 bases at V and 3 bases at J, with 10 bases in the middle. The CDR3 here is CASSSTLYTGELFF. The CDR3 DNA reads TGTGCCAGCAGTTCCACATTATACACCGGGGAGCTGTTTTTT.

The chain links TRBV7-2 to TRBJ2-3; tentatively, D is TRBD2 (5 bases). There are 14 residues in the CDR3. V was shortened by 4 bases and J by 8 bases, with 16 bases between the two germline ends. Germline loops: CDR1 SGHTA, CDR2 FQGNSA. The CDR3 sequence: CASSSGISLSTQYF. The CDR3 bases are TGTGCCAGCAGCTCGGGGATTAGTCTTAGTACGCAGTATTTT.

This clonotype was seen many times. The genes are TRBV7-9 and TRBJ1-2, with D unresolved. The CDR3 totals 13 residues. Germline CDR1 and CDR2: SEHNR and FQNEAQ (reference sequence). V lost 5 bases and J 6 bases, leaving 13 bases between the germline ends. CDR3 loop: CASSPNLVHGYTF. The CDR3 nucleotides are TGTGCCAGCAGCCCCAATTTGGTACATGGCTACACCTTC.

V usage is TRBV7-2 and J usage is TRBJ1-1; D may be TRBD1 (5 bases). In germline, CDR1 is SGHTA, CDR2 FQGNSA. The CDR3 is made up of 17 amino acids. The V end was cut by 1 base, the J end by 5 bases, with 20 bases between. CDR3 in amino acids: CASSLVSVAGPGTEAFF. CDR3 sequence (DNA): TGTGCCAGCAGCTTAGTATCGGTTGCAGGGCCGGGTACTGAAGCTTTCTTT.